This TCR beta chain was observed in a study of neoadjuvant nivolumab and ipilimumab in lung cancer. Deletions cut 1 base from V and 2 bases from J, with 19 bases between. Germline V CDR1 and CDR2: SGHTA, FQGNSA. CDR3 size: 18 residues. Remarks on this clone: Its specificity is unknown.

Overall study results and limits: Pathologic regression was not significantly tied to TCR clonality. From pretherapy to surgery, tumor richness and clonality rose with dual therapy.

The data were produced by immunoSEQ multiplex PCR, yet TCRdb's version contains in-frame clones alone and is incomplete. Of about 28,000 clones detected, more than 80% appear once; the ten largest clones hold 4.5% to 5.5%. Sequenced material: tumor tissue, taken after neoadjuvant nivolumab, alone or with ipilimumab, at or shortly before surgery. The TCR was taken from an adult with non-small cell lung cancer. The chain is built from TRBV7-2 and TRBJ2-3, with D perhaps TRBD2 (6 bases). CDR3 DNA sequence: TGTGCCAGCAGCTTAGAACGCTCGAGTAGCGGCCTCACAGATACGCAGTATTTT. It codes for CASSLERSSSGLTDTQYF.